The 30 T cell receptor beta chains presented below share a single source sample, sequenced in a study of T cells in Graves' hyperthyroidism and ophthalmopathy. Authors of the study amplified TCR beta CDR3 regions from RNA transcripts. HTBI primers were employed in a first-round RT-PCR of the TCR CDR3. TCRdb independently ran MiXCR on the multiplex PCR reads; one entry per CDR3 protein. The table shows over 500,000 distinct CDR3 sequences, with 15% to 20% occurring only once. The material sequenced was blood. The receptors originated from a young woman with Graves' ophthalmopathy.

This chain connects TRBV6-2 or TRBV6-3 to TRBJ1-2; D possibly corresponds to TRBD1 (5 bases). CDR1 is MNHEY, CDR2 SVGEGT, per germline. V lost 6 bases to trimming and J lost 6 bases, with 11 bases between them. The CDR3 has 12 amino acids. The CDR3 DNA follows: TGTGCCAGCAGCGACCTGGGACATGGCTACACCTTC. It encodes CASSDLGHGYTF.

A word on this clonotype: A clone one base away is much larger, so this may be a read error. The chain has TRBV9 and TRBJ2-7; D is uncertain. The germline V gene has CDR1 SGDLS and CDR2 YYNGEE. This CDR3 spans 12 amino acids. V lost 7 bases and J 9 bases, leaving 17 bases between the germline ends. The CDR3 bases are TGTGCCAGCGCCCGATGGGATCCGGCGCAGTACTTC. Its protein is CASARWDPAQYF. Full variable domain (remainder filled in from reference TRBV9 and TRBJ2-7): DSGVTQTPKHLITATGQRVTLRCSPRSGDLSVYWYQQSLDQGLQFLIQYYNGEERAKGNILERFSAQQFPDLHSELNLSSLELGDSALYFCASARWDPAQYFGPGTRLTVT.

The V call is TRBV15, the J call TRBJ2-7; TRBD1 aligns across 7 bases. This CDR3 is 14 amino acids long. V lost 3 bases, J lost 2 bases, and 4 bases stayed unmatched. Germline CDR1 LNHNV, CDR2 YYDKDF (reference sequence). Written as DNA, the CDR3 is TGTGCCACCAGCAGTAAAAGGGGGCCCTACGAGCAGTACTTC. Its translation: CATSSKRGPYEQYF.

This clonotype was seen ten or more times. The rearrangement links TRBV6-2 or TRBV6-3 to TRBJ2-5; tentatively, D is TRBD1 (6 bases). Deletions cut 1 base from V and 2 bases from J, with 8 bases between. The germline gives CDR1 MNHEY, CDR2 SVGEGT. This CDR3 spans 14 amino acids. The CDR3, as DNA: TGTGCCAGCAGTTACTTCGGACAGCAAGAGACCCAGTACTTC. Residues: CASSYFGQQETQYF.

This clonotype was picked up many times. J is TRBJ2-1 and V is TRBV12-3 or TRBV12-4; 8 bases fit TRBD2. V gave up 4 bases and J gave up 8 bases; unmatched junction bases: 10. There are 15 residues in the CDR3. The CDR3 coding sequence is TGTGCCAGCAGTTCAAGCGGGAGCGGTCAGTATGAGCAGTTCTTC. This sequence encodes CASSSSGSGQYEQFF.

The table lists this clonotype with many counts. This may come from a read error, since a much larger clone is one base off. The V call is TRBV6-2 or TRBV6-3, the J call TRBJ2-3; 14 bases match TRBD2. Unmatched junction bases numbered 4, after V lost 5 bases and J lost 6 bases. Germline CDR1 and CDR2: MNHEY and SVGEGT. CDR3 size: 15 residues. The CDR3 region is CASSRLAGGPDTQYF. For the CDR3, the DNA is TGTGCCAGCAGTCGACTAGCGGGAGGGCCCGATACGCAGTATTTT.

The rearrangement uses TRBV19 and TRBJ2-3; TRBD1 aligns across 8 bases. V lost 10 bases and J lost 0; bases outside the gene matches: 9. The length of the CDR3 is 15 residues. Germline assignment: CDR1 LNHDA and CDR2 SQIVND (reference sequence). The CDR3: CATWKSGGSTDTQYF. CDR3 nucleotides: TGTGCCACCTGGAAATCAGGGGGCAGCACAGATACGCAGTATTTT.

This clonotype was seen only a few times. At one end, the junction sequence differs from germline, possibly due to a read error. This chain uses TRBV7-7 with TRBJ2-2, with 7 bases identical to TRBD1. CDR3 length equals 15 residues. Germline assignment: CDR1 SSHAT and CDR2 FNYEAQ (reference sequence). The CDR3 here is CASSQQGPNTGELFF. CDR3 sequence (DNA): TGTGCTAGCAGCCAACAGGGGCCGAACACCGGGGAGCTGTTTTTT.

This clonotype was detected a few times. The chain is built from TRBV13 and TRBJ2-1, with TRBD1 matching over 8 bases. CDR3 length: 17 amino acids. Trimming cost V 5 bases and J 3 bases; bases outside gene matches: 12. Germline V CDR1 and CDR2: PRHDT, FYEKMQ (reference sequence). CDR3 sequence reads: CASSTRSGQGRYNEQFF. The CDR3 nucleotides are TGTGCCAGCAGCACTCGCTCCGGACAGGGACGCTACAATGAGCAGTTCTTC.

This clonotype occurred many times. V gene TRBV28 combines with J gene TRBJ1-5, with 8 bases that match TRBD1. The CDR3 is 15 amino acids. The ends lost 4 bases at V and 2 bases at J; junction bases unmatched: 4. The germline V gene has CDR1 MDHEN and CDR2 SYDVKM. The CDR3 nucleotides are TGTGCCAGCAGTTCCGGACAGGGTGGCAATCAGCCCCAGCATTTT. It specifies CASSSGQGGNQPQHF.

Many counts were recorded for this clonotype. This chain links TRBV30 with TRBJ1-6, with D possibly matching TRBD1 (5 bases). V was clipped by 0 bases and J by 5 bases, with 8 bases between them. This CDR3 is built from 14 residues. CDR1 and CDR2 (germline): GTSNPN, SVGIG (reference sequence). In nucleotides, the CDR3 is TGTGCCTGGAGTGTGGGGCAGGATAATTCACCCCTCCACTTT. Translating it yields CAWSVGQDNSPLHF.

This clonotype showed up many times. V and J are TRBV6-1 and TRBJ2-7; the D gene is possibly TRBD2 (7 bases). V was pared by 7 bases and J by 3 bases, with 19 bases between. Germline V gene data show CDR1 as MNHNS and CDR2 as SASEGT. The CDR3 is 15 amino acids. CDR3 sequence: CASTPRTRGNYEQYF. The CDR3 DNA reads TGTGCCAGCACTCCGCGGACTAGGGGGAACTACGAGCAGTACTTC.

This clonotype was counted many times. The rearrangement joins TRBV7-9 to TRBJ2-1; no clear D. The CDR3 has 14 amino acids. With 4 bases removed from V and 0 bases from J, the gap between germline ends came to 7 bases. Per germline, CDR1 SEHNR and CDR2 FQNEAQ (reference sequence). The CDR3 DNA is TGTGCCAGCAGCTCGGAGAGCTCCTACAATGAGCAGTTCTTC. This translates into CASSSESSYNEQFF.

The genes are TRBV6-1 and TRBJ1-5, with D maybe TRBD1 (5 bases). Germline V gives CDR1 MNHNS, CDR2 SASEGT. Trimming pared 7 bases from V and 3 bases from J, leaving 16 bases between. The CDR3 runs 15 residues. CDR3 residues: CASMVGVETNQPQHF. CDR3 nucleotides: TGTGCCAGCATGGTGGGGGTAGAGACCAATCAGCCCCAGCATTTT.

The V call is TRBV6-1, the J call TRBJ2-6; 10 nucleotides line up with TRBD1. Germline CDR1 reads MNHNS; CDR2 reads SASEGT. The V segment lost 6 bases and the J segment 4 bases; nucleotides outside the gene matches: 6. The CDR3 totals 16 residues. CDR3 DNA: TGTGCCAGCAGCGACAGGGGGCGCACCGGGGCCAACGTCCTGACTTTC. Translated, it gives CASSDRGRTGANVLTF.

The chain combines TRBV19 with TRBJ1-1, with D uncertain. CDR1 and CDR2 (germline): LNHDA, SQIVND (reference sequence). Trimming removed 5 bases at V and 8 bases at J, with 9 bases between. The length of the CDR3 is 11 residues. DNA of the CDR3: TGTGCCAGTAGTTCTAGGGCCGAAGCTTTCTTT. It specifies CASSSRAEAFF.

This clonotype was picked up many times. J is TRBJ1-1 and V is TRBV5-5; no clear D. The CDR3 runs to 16 residues. CDR1 and CDR2 (germline): SGHKS, YYEKEE (reference sequence). V was shortened by 0 bases and J by 4 bases, with 16 bases between the two germline ends. The CDR3 sequence is CASSLGEPGLGTEAFF. CDR3 sequence (DNA): TGTGCCAGCAGCTTGGGCGAACCGGGGTTGGGCACTGAAGCTTTCTTT.

In this sample, this clonotype turned up many times. This chain uses TRBV6-1 with TRBJ2-1, with D perhaps TRBD2 (5 bases). With 6 bases removed from V and 7 bases from J, the gap between germline ends came to 7 bases. This CDR3 region has 11 residues. Per germline, CDR1 MNHNS and CDR2 SASEGT. Here the CDR3 DNA reads TGTGCCAGCAGCACGGGGAATGAGCAGTTCTTC. This encodes CASSTGNEQFF.

The chain combines TRBV7-9 with TRBJ2-1, with D perhaps TRBD1 (5 bases). This CDR3 comprises 14 residues. The V end lost 3 bases, the J end lost 8 bases, and 14 bases lay between the germline ends. The germline V gene encodes CDR1 SEHNR and CDR2 FQNEAQ (reference sequence). The CDR3 nucleotides are TGTGCCAGCAGCTTCGGTAGGGGAATCTATGAGCAGTTCTTC. This gives the protein CASSFGRGIYEQFF.

The chain recombines TRBV6-1 with TRBJ1-2, with unresolved D. CDR1 MNHNS and CDR2 SASEGT come from the germline V gene. This CDR3 region has 15 residues. V lost 7 bases to trimming and J lost 4 bases, with 19 bases between them. The CDR3 DNA reads as TGTGCCAGCACTGAGCAGTCGGGCGGTAGCTATGGCTACACCTTC. As protein: CASTEQSGGSYGYTF.

The sample holds a few counts of this clonotype. This rearrangement joins TRBV5-6 to TRBJ1-1, with D tentatively TRBD1 (5 bases). This CDR3 is 14 amino acids long. Trimming stripped 0 bases from V and 8 bases from J, with 14 bases between. Germline lookup yields CDR1 SGHDT and CDR2 YYEEEE. The CDR3 reads CASSLGDPRLEAFF. The CDR3, as DNA: TGTGCCAGCAGCTTGGGGGACCCCAGACTCGAAGCTTTCTTT.

This clonotype turned up a few times. The rearrangement uses TRBV4-1 and TRBJ1-5; D is uncertain. Germline V gene sequence: CDR1 MGHRA, CDR2 YSYEKL. This CDR3 spans 18 amino acids. Trimming removed 3 bases from V and 2 bases from J, with 20 bases in between. CDR3: CASSHLPTIRYGNQPQHF. CDR3 sequence (DNA): TGCGCCAGCAGCCACCTCCCGACCATTCGGTACGGCAATCAGCCCCAGCATTTT.

This chain joins TRBV7-2 and TRBJ2-5; the D gene is possibly TRBD1 (6 bases). Trimming stripped 2 bases from V and 5 bases from J, with 15 bases between. Germline values: CDR1 SGHTA, CDR2 FQGNSA. CDR3 length equals 15 residues. DNA of the CDR3: TGTGCCAGCAGCTTAAGGCAGGGGCTTTGGGAGACCCAGTACTTC. This gives the protein CASSLRQGLWETQYF.

This clonotype has ten or more counts. The gene calls are TRBV28 and TRBJ1-1; D uncertain. Germline V gene sequence: CDR1 MDHEN, CDR2 SYDVKM. The CDR3 runs 14 residues. The germline V and J ends were trimmed by 5 bases and 1 base, with 11 bases remaining between them. The CDR3 DNA follows: TGTGCCAGCAGTCTTAGGACGGAGAACACTGAAGCTTTCTTT. This sequence encodes CASSLRTENTEAFF.

This clonotype occurred many times. The chain links TRBV7-2 to TRBJ2-5; 7 positions match TRBD2. The CDR3 runs 12 residues. CDR1 is SGHTA and CDR2 is FQGNSA in the germline V gene. Trimming cost V 8 bases and J 1 base; bases outside gene matches: 1. The CDR3 sequence: CASWGGQETQYF. CDR3 nucleotides: TGTGCCAGCTGGGGGGGCCAAGAGACCCAGTACTTC. Full variable domain (missing parts from reference TRBV7-2 and TRBJ2-5): GAGVSQSPSNKVTEKGKDVELRCDPISGHTALYWYRQSLGQGLEFLIYFQGNSAPDKSGLPSDRFSAERTGGSVSTLTIQRTQQEDSAVYLCASWGGQETQYFGPGTRLLVL.

This clonotype was counted ten times or more. V gene TRBV7-9 combines with J gene TRBJ1-1; 9 nucleotides agree with TRBD1. Trimming removed 6 bases from V and 4 bases from J; junction bases left unmatched: 9. This CDR3 has 15 residues. Germline lookup yields CDR1 SEHNR and CDR2 FQNEAQ (reference sequence). CDR3: CASRSPVTGGTEAFF. In nucleotides, the CDR3 is TGTGCCAGCAGAAGCCCTGTGACAGGGGGCACTGAAGCTTTCTTT.

V gene TRBV7-3 combines with J gene TRBJ2-1; D might be TRBD2 (5 bases). The DNA end lines up better with TRBJ2-7; the J call may be wrong. This CDR3 spans 15 amino acids. Per the germline V gene, CDR1 is SGHTA and CDR2 is FQGTGA. The CDR3 sequence: CASSLRGESGNEQYF. For the CDR3, the DNA is TGTGCCAGCAGCTTACGGGGAGAGTCGGGGAATGAGCAGTACTTC.

Many counts were recorded for this clonotype. The chain links TRBV10-3 to TRBJ2-1; D not certain. From germline, CDR1 is ENHRY and CDR2 SYGVKD. The CDR3 runs 15 residues. Trimming removed 2 bases at V and 0 bases at J, with 8 bases between. The CDR3 loop is CAISEGESSYNEQFF. CDR3 in DNA: TGTGCCATCAGTGAGGGGGAAAGCTCCTACAATGAGCAGTTCTTC.

The gene calls are TRBV6-1 and TRBJ2-7; D gene ambiguous. V lost 4 bases, J lost 7 bases, and 8 bases lay in between. This CDR3 spans 11 amino acids. CDR1 and CDR2 (germline): MNHNS, SASEGT. The CDR3 region is CASSADGEQYF. The CDR3 coding sequence is TGTGCCAGCAGTGCGGACGGAGAGCAGTACTTC.

This clonotype has only a few counts. One end of the junction does not line up with germline, which may come from a read error. CDR3: CARRSGVNTEASF. CDR3 coding DNA: TGTGCCCGGAGATCCGGGGTAAACACTGAAGCTTCCTTT. This rearrangement joins TRBV30 to TRBJ1-1, with D hard to call. CDR1 is GTSNPN, CDR2 SVGIG, per germline (reference sequence). The length of the CDR3 is 13 residues.